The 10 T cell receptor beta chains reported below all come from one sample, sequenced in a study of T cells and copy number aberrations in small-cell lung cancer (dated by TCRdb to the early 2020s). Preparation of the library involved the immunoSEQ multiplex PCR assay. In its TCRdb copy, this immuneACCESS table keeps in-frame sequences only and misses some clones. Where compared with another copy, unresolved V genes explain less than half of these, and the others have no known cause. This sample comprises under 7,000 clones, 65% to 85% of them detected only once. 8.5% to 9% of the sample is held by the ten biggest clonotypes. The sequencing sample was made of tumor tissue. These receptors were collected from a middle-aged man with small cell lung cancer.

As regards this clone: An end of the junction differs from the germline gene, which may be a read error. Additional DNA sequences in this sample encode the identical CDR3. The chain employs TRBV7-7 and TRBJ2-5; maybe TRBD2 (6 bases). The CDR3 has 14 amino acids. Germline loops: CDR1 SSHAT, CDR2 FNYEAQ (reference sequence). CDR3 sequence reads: CASSLEGLGWTQYF. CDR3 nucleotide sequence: TGTGCTAGCAGCTTAGAGGGACTGGGATGGACCCAGTACTTC.

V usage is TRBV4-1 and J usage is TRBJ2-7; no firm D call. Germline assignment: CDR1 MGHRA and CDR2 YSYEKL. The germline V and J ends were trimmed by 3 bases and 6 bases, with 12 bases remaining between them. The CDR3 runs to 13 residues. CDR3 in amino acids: CASSHMLESEQYF. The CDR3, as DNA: TGCGCCAGCAGCCACATGCTAGAATCCGAGCAGTACTTC.

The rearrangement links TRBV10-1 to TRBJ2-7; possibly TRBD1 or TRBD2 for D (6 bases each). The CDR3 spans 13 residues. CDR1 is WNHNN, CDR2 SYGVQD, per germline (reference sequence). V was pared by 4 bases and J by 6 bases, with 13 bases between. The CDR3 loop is CASSAGATVEQYF. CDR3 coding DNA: TGCGCCAGCAGTGCGGGGGCCACTGTCGAGCAGTACTTC.

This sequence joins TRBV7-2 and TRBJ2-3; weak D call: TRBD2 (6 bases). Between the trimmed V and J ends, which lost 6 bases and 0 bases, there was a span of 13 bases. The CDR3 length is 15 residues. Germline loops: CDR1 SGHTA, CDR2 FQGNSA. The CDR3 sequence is CASSTDYLSTDTQYF. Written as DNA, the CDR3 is TGTGCCAGCAGTACGGACTACTTGAGCACAGATACGCAGTATTTT.

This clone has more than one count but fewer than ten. CDR3 region: CASSFGSTDYEQYF. As DNA, the CDR3 is TGTGCCAGCAGCTTTGGCAGCACCGACTACGAGCAGTACTTC. This chain connects TRBV12-1 to TRBJ2-7. TRBV12-1 is termed a pseudogene. The CDR3 length is 14 residues.

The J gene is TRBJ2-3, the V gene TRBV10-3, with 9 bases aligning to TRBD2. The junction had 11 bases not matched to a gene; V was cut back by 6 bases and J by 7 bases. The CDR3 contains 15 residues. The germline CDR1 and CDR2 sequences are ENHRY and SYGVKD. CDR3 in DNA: TGTGCCATCAGCTTTCTAGCGGGAAAGGTATATACGCAGTATTTT. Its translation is CAISFLAGKVYTQYF.

CDR3 DNA sequence: TGTGCCAGCAGCCCCAATCCCGGGAGAGGTGAGCAGTTCTTC. Translating gives CASSPNPGRGEQFF. This chain joins TRBV7-2 and TRBJ2-1; TRBD2 is a possible D gene (6 bases). From germline, CDR1 is SGHTA and CDR2 FQGNSA. Trimming shortened V by 5 bases and J by 9 bases, and 17 bases separated the two germline ends. This CDR3 is built from 14 residues.

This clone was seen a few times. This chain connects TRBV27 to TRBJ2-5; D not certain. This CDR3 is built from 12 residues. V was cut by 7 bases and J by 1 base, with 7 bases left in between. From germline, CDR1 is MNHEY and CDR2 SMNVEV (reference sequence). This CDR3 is CASILLQETQYF. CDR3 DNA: TGTGCCAGCATCCTCCTCCAAGAGACCCAGTACTTC.

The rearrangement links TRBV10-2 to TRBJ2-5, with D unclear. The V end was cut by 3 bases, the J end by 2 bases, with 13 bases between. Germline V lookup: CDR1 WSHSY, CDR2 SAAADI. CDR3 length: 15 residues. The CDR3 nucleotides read TGCGCCAGCAGTGAAGGGCTCCCCATTCAAGAGACCCAGTACTTC. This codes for CASSEGLPIQETQYF.

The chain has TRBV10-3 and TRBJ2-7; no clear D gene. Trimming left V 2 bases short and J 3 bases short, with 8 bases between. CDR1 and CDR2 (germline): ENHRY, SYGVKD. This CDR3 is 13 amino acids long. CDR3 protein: CAISERADYEQYF. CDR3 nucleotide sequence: TGTGCCATCAGTGAGAGGGCGGACTACGAGCAGTACTTC.